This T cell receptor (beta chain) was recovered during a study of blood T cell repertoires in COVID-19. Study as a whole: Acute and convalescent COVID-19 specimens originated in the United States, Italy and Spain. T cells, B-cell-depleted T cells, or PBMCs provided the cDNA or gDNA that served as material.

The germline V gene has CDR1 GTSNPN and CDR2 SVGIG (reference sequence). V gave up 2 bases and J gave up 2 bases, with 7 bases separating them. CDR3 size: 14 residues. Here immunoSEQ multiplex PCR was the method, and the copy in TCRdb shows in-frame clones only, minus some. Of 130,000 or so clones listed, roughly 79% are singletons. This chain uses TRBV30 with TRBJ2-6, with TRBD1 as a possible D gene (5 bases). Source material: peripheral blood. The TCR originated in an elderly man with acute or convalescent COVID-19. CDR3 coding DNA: TGTGCCTGGAGTCGCAGGGCTGGGGCCAACGTCCTGACTTTC. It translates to CAWSRRAGANVLTF. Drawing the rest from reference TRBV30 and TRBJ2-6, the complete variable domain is SQTIHQWPATLVQPVGSPLSLECTVEGTSNPNLYWYRQAAGRGLQLLFYSVGIGQISSEVPQNLSASRPQDRQFILSSKKLLLSDSGFYLCAWSRRAGANVLTFGAGSRLTVL.